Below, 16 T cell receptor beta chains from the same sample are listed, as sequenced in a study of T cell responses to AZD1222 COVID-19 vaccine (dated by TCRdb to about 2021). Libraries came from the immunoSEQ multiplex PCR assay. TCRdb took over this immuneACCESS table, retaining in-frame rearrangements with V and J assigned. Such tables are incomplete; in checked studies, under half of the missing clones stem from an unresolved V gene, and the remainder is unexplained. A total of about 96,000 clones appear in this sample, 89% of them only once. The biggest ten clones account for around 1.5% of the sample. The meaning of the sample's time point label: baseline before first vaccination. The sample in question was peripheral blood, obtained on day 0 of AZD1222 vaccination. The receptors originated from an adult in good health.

CDR3 bases: TGTGCCTGGAGTCATTTAGGTAACTCTGGAAACACCATATATTTT. It codes for CAWSHLGNSGNTIYF. This chain joins TRBV30 and TRBJ1-3, with no clear D. CDR1 and CDR2 from the germline V gene are GTSNPN and SVGIG (reference sequence). CDR3 size: 15 residues. Trimming took off 2 bases at V and 0 bases at J, with 11 bases between the two ends.

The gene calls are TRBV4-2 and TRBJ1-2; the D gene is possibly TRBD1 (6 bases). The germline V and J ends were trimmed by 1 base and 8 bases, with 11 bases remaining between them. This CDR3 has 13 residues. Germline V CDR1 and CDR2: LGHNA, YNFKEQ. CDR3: CASSQVERGGYTF. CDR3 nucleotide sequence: TGTGCCAGCAGCCAAGTCGAAAGGGGGGGCTACACCTTC.

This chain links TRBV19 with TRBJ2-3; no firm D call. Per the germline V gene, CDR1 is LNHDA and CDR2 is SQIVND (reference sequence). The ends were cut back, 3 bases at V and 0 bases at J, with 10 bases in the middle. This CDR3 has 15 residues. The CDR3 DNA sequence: TGTGCCAGTAGTATTGGCGGCAGCAGCACAGATACGCAGTATTTT. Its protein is CASSIGGSSTDTQYF.

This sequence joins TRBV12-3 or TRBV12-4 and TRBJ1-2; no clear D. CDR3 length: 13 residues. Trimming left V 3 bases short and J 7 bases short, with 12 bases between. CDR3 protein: CASSFFEIRGYTF. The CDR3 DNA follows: TGTGCCAGCAGTTTTTTCGAGATTCGTGGCTACACCTTC.

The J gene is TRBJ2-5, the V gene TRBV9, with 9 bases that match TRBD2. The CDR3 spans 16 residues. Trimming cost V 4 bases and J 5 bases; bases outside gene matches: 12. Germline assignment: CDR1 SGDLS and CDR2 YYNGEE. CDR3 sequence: CASSFTVSGGWETQYF. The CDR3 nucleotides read TGTGCCAGCAGCTTTACAGTCAGCGGGGGGTGGGAGACCCAGTACTTC.

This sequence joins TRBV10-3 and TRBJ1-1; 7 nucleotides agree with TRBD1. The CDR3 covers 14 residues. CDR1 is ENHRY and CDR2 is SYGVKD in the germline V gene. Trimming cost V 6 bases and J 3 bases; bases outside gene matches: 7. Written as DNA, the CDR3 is TGTGCCATCAGAGGACAGGTCGGGGACACTGAAGCTTTCTTT. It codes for CAIRGQVGDTEAFF.

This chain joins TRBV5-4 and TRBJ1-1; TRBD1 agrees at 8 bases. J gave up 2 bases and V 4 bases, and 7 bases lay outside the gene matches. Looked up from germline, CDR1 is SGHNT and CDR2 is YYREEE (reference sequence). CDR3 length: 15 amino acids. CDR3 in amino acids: CASSTPGTGNTEAFF. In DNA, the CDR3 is TGTGCCAGCAGCACCCCCGGGACAGGTAACACTGAAGCTTTCTTT.

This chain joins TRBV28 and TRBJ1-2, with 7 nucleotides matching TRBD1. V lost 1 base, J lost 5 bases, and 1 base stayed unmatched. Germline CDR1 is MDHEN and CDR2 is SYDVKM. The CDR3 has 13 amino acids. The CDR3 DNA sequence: TGTGCCAGCAGTTTATTACAGGGGTATGGCTACACCTTC. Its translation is CASSLLQGYGYTF.

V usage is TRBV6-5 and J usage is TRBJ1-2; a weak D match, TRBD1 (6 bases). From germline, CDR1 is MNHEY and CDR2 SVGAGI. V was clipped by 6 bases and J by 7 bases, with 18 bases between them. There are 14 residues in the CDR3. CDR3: CASSLLGEGGGYTF. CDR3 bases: TGTGCCAGCAGCTTATTGGGGGAAGGGGGTGGCTACACCTTC.

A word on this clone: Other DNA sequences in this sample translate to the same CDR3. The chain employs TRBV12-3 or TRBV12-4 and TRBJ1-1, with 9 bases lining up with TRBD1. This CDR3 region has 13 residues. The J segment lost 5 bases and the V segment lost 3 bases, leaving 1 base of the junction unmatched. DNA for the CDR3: TGTGCCAGCAGTTTTGGACAGGGGACTGAAGCTTTCTTT. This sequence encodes CASSFGQGTEAFF.

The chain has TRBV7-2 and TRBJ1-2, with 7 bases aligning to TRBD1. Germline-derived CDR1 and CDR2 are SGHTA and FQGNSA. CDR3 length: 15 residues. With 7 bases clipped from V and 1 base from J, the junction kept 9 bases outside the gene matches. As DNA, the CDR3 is TGTGCCAGCACCTTGCTAAGACAGGGTAACTATGGCTACACCTTC. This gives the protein CASTLLRQGNYGYTF. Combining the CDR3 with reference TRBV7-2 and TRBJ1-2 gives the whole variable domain GAGVSQSPSNKVTEKGKDVELRCDPISGHTALYWYRQSLGQGLEFLIYFQGNSAPDKSGLPSDRFSAERTGGSVSTLTIQRTQQEDSAVYLCASTLLRQGNYGYTFGSGTRLTVV.

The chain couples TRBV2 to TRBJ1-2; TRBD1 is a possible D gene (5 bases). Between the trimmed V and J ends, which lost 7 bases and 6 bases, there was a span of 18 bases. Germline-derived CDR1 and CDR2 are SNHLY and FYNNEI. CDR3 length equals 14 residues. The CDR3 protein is CASTRGAGTDGYTF. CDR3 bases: TGTGCCAGCACCCGAGGGGCGGGGACGGATGGCTACACCTTC.

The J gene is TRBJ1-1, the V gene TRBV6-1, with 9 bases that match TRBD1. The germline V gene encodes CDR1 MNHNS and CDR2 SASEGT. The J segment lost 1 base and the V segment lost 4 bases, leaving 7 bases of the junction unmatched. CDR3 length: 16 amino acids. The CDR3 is CASSVLQGARNTEAFF. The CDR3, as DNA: TGTGCCAGCAGTGTACTACAGGGGGCGCGGAACACTGAAGCTTTCTTT.

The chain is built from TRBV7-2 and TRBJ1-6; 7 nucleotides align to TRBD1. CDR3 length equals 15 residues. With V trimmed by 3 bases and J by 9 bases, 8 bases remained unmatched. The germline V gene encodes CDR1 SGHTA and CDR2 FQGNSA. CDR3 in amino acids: CASSFRQGSPSPLHF. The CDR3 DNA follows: TGTGCCAGCAGCTTCAGACAGGGATCCCCTTCACCCCTCCACTTT.

DNA for the CDR3: TGCAGCGTTGATCGGGGGGGCTATGGCTACACCTTC. Its protein product is CSVDRGGYGYTF. The chain carries TRBV29-1 and TRBJ1-2, with a tentative D call TRBD1 (5 bases). The CDR3 loop spans 12 amino acids. Germline CDR1 and CDR2: SQVTM and ANQGSEA. V lost 3 bases to trimming and J lost 4 bases, with 9 bases between them.

CDR3 DNA: TGTGCCAGCAGCCGGGGACCCCCTCGCTCCTACGAGCAGTACTTC. This encodes CASSRGPPRSYEQYF. The chain carries TRBV14 and TRBJ2-7; the D gene could be TRBD1 or TRBD2 (5 bases each). Per germline, CDR1 SGHDN and CDR2 FVKESK. This CDR3 region has 15 residues. V lost 4 bases to trimming and J lost 0 bases, with 13 bases between them.